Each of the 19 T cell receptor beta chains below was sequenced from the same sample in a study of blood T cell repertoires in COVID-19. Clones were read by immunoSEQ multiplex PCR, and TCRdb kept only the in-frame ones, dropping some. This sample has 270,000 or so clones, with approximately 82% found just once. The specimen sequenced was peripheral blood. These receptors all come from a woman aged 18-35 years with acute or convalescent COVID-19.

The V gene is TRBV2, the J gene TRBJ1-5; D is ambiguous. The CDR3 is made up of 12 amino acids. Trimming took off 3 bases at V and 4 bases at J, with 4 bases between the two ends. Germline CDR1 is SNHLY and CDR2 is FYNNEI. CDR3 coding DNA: TGTGCCAGCAGTGATGCGAATCAGCCCCAGCATTTT. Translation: CASSDANQPQHF.

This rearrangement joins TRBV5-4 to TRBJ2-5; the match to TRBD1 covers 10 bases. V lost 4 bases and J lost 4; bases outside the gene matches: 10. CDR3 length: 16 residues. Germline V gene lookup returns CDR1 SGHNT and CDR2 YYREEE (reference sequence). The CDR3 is CASSLGGTGASETQYF. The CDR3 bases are TGTGCCAGCAGCCTGGGCGGGACAGGGGCCTCAGAGACCCAGTACTTC.

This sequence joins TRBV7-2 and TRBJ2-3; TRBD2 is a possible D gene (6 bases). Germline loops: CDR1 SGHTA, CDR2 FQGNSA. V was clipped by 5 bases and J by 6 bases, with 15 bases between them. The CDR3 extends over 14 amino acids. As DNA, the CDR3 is TGTGCCAGCAGCCCCCCGGCCGGGGGTGATACGCAGTATTTT. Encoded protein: CASSPPAGGDTQYF.

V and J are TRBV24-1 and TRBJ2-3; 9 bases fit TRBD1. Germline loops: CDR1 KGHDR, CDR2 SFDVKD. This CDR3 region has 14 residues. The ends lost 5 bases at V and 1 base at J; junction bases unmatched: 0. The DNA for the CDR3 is TGTGCCACCAGTGGGACAGGGGGCACAGATACGCAGTATTTT. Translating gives CATSGTGGTDTQYF.

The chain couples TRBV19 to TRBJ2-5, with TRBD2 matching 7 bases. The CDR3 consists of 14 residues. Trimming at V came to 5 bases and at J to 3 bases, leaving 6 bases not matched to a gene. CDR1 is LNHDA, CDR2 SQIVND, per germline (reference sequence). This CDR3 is CASSVAGWEETQYF. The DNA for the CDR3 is TGTGCCAGTAGTGTAGCGGGTTGGGAAGAGACCCAGTACTTC.

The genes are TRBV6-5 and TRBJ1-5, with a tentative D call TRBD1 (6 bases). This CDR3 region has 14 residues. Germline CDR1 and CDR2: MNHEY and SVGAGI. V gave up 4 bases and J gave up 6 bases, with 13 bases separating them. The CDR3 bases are TGTGCCAGCAGTTCGAGACAGGATGGTCAGCCCCAGCATTTT. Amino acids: CASSSRQDGQPQHF.

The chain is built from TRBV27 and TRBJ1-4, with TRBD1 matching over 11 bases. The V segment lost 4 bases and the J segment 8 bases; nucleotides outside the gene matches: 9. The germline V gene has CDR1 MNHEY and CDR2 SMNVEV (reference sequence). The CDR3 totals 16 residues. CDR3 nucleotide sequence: TGTGCCAGCAGTTCCCCGGGACAGGGGGTAGGCGAAAAACTGTTTTTT. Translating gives CASSSPGQGVGEKLFF.

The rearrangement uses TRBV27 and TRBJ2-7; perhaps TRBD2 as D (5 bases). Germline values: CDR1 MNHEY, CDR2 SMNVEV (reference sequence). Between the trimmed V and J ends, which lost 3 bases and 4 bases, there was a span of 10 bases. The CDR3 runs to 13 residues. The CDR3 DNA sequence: TGTGCCAGCAGTTTGGAGGCTAGATACGAGCAGTACTTC. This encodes CASSLEARYEQYF.

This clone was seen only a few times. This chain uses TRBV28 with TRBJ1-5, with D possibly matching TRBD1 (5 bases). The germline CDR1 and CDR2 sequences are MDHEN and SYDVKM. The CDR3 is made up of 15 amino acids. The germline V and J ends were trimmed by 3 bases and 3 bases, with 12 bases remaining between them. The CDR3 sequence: CASSFGGAYNQPQHF. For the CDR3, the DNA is TGTGCCAGCAGTTTCGGAGGGGCGTACAATCAGCCCCAGCATTTT.

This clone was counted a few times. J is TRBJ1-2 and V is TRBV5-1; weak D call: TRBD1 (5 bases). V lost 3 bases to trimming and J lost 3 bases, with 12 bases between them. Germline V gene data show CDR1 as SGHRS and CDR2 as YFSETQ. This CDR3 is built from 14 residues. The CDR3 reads CASSSSGLDYGYTF. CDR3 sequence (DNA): TGCGCCAGCAGCTCCTCAGGGCTCGACTATGGCTACACCTTC.

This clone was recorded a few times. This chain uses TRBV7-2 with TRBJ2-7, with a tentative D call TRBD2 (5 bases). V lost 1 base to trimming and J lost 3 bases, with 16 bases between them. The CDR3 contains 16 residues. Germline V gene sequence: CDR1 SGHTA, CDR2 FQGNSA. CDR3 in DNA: TGTGCCAGCAGCTTAGTCGCCCTAGCTGGGATCTACGAGCAGTACTTC. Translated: CASSLVALAGIYEQYF.

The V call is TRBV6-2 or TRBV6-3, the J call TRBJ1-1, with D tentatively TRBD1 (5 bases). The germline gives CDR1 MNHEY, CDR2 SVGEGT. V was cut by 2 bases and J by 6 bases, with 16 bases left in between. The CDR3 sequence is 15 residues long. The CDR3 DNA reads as TGTGCCAGCAGTTACCCATCGGCAGGGATTCCTGAAGCTTTCTTT. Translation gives CASSYPSAGIPEAFF.

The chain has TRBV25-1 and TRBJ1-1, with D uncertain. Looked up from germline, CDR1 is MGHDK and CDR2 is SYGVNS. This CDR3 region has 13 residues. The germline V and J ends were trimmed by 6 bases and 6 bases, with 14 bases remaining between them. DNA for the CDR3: TGTGCCAGCAGAAATCGACTTTGGGCTGAAGCTTTCTTT. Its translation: CASRNRLWAEAFF.

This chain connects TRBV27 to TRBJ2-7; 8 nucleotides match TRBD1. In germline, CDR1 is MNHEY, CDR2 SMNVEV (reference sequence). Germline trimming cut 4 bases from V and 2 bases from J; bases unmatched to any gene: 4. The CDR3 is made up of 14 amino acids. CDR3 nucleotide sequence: TGTGCCAGCAGTTCAGGGGGCAAGACCTACGAGCAGTACTTC. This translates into CASSSGGKTYEQYF.

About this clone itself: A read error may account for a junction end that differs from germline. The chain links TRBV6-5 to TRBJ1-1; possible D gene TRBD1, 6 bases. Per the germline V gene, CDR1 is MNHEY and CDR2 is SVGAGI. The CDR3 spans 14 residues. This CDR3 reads CASRPGQTNAEAFF. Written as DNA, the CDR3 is TGTGCCAGCAGACCCGGACAGACGAACGCTGAAGCTTTCTTT.

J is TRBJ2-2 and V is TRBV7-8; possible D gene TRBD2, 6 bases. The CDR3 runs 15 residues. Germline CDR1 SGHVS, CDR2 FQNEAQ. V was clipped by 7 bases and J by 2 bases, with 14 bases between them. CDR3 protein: CASIGGTPNTGELFF. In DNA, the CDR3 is TGTGCCAGCATTGGGGGGACCCCTAACACCGGGGAGCTGTTTTTT.

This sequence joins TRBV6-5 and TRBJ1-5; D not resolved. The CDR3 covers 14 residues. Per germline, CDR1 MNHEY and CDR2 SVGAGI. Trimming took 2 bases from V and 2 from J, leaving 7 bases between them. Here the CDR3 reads CASSYAAGNQPQHF. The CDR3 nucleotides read TGTGCCAGCAGTTACGCGGCAGGCAATCAGCCCCAGCATTTT.

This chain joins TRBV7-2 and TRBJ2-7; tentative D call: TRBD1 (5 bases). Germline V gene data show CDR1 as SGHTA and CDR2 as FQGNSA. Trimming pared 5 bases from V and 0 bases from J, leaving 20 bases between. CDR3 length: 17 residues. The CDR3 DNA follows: TGTGCCAGCAGCCCCCTCGAGAACAGGCCGATCTCCTACGAGCAGTACTTC. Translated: CASSPLENRPISYEQYF.

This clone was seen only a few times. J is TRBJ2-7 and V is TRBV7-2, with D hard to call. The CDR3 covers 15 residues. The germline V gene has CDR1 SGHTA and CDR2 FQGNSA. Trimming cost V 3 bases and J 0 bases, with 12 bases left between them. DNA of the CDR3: TGTGCCAGCAGCTTTTATCAGGCGAGCTCCTACGAGCAGTACTTC. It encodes CASSFYQASSYEQYF.